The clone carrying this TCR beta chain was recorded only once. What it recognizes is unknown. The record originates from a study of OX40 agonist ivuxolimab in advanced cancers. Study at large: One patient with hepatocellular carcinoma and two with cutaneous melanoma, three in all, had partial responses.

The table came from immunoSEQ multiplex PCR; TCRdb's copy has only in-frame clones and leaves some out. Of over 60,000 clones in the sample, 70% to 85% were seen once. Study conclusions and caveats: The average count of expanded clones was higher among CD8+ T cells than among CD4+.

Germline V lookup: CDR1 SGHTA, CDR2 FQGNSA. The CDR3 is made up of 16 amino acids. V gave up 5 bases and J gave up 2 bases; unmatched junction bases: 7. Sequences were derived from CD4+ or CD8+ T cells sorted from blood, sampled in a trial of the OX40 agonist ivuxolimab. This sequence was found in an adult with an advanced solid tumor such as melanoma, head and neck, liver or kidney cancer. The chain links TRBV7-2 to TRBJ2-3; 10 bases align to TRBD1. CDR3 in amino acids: CASSPRDRGFTDTQYF. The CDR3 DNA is TGTGCCAGCAGCCCCCGGGACAGGGGATTCACAGATACGCAGTATTTT.